Listed here are 3 T cell receptor beta chains from one sample, sequenced in a study of blood T cells in healthy people across ages. Alongside a J-beta primer mix, a sample-barcoded 5' primer served in a second PCR lasting roughly 7 to 11 cycles. TCRdb re-analysed the 5' RACE reads in MiXCR, keeping a single row per CDR3 protein. In the table there are almost 1 million distinct CDR3 sequences, about 53% of which are singletons. Sequenced: blood. The receptors come from a woman aged 60-70 years in good health.

The rearrangement joins TRBV6-2 or TRBV6-3 to TRBJ2-7; 8 bases map to TRBD1. V lost 7 bases and J lost 0; bases outside the gene matches: 11. The CDR3 covers 16 residues. Germline CDR1 reads MNHEY; CDR2 reads SVGEGT. The CDR3 spells CASNMRETGGSYEQYF. The CDR3 DNA reads as TGTGCCAGCAACATGCGAGAAACAGGGGGCTCCTACGAGCAGTACTTC.

This chain joins TRBV20-1 and TRBJ1-5; the D gene is possibly TRBD1 (5 bases). The CDR3 is 13 residues long. V lost 3 bases and J lost 6, with 12 bases in between. The germline gives CDR1 DFQATT, CDR2 SNEGSKA (reference sequence). CDR3 protein: CSASGPRGQPQHF. The DNA for the CDR3 is TGCAGTGCTAGCGGCCCGAGGGGTCAGCCCCAGCATTTT.

The V gene is TRBV4-1, the J gene TRBJ1-4; D gene ambiguous. Germline CDR1 MGHRA, CDR2 YSYEKL. The CDR3 is 14 amino acids. The V and J ends lost 4 bases and 4 bases respectively, with 10 bases between them. The CDR3 DNA reads as TGCGCCAGCAGCCCCTGGACGGGTAATGAAAAACTGTTTTTT. Translating gives CASSPWTGNEKLFF.